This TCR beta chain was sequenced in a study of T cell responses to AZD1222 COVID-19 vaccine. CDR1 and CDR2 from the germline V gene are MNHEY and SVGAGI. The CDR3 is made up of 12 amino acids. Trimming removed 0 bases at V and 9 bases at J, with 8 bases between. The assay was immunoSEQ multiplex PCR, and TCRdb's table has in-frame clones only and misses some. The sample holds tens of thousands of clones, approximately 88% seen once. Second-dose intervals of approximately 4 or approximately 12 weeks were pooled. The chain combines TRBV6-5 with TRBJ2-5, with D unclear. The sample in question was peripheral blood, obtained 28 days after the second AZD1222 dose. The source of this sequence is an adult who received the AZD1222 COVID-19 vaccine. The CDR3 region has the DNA TGTGCCAGCAGTTACTCGCCTGAGGCCCAGTACTTC. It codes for CASSYSPEAQYF.